What follows are 21 T cell receptor beta chains derived from one specimen sequenced in a study of blood T cells in healthy people across ages. The second PCR ran about 6 to 11 cycles with a sample-barcoded 5' primer and J-beta primers. TCRdb called the 5' RACE reads again in MiXCR, with one record for every CDR3 protein. The data hold around 690,000 distinct CDR3 sequences, with under 65% observed a single time. The sample consisted of blood. The receptors come from a man in his sixties in good health.

The chain employs TRBV7-2 and TRBJ2-1; no firm D call. Germline V gene data show CDR1 as SGHTA and CDR2 as FQGNSA. The CDR3 runs 16 residues. V gave up 0 bases and J gave up 2 bases, with 11 bases separating them. The CDR3 sequence: CASSLAPSLPYNEQFF. CDR3 sequence (DNA): TGTGCCAGCAGCTTAGCGCCCTCCCTCCCCTACAATGAGCAGTTCTTC.

As to this clonotype: At one end, the junction sequence differs from germline, possibly due to a read error. V and J are TRBV5-1 and TRBJ1-1; D remains unclear. Germline CDR1 is SGHRS and CDR2 is YFSETQ. This CDR3 is 13 amino acids long. In DNA, the CDR3 is TGTGCCAGCAGCTTGGGCGGCTCCACTGAAGCTTTCTTT. This sequence encodes CASSLGGSTEAFF.

This rearrangement joins TRBV29-1 to TRBJ2-4, with D possibly matching TRBD2 (6 bases). The V gene's germline CDR1 is SQVTM and CDR2 ANQGSEA. CDR3 length equals 12 residues. With 7 bases removed from V and 2 bases from J, the gap between germline ends came to 9 bases. As DNA, the CDR3 is TGCAGCGGGGGGGTGTCCAAAAACATTCAGTACTTC. This sequence encodes CSGGVSKNIQYF.

This clonotype was detected only a few times. The chain combines TRBV20-1 with TRBJ2-4; 8 bases match TRBD1. The better agreement between TRBJ2-7 and the DNA end casts doubt on the J call. Per the germline V gene, CDR1 is DFQATT and CDR2 is SNEGSKA (reference sequence). This CDR3 comprises 13 residues. CDR3: CSADGTGGGEQYF. CDR3 DNA sequence: TGCAGTGCGGACGGGACAGGAGGGGGCGAGCAGTACTTC.

The CDR3 spells CASSSTNSYNEQFF. The CDR3 bases are TGCGCCAGCAGCTCGACTAACTCCTACAATGAGCAGTTCTTC. The chain recombines TRBV5-1 with TRBJ2-1, with a possible D match to TRBD2 (5 bases). Germline V gives CDR1 SGHRS, CDR2 YFSETQ. CDR3 length equals 14 residues. V shed 3 bases and J shed 0 bases, with 7 bases lying between them.

This clonotype was recorded a few times. The gene calls are TRBV9 and TRBJ2-5, with TRBD1 matching 7 bases. Germline CDR1 SGDLS, CDR2 YYNGEE. V shed 4 bases and J 2 bases; nucleotides not matched to a gene: 5. The CDR3 totals 14 residues. In DNA, the CDR3 is TGTGCCAGCAGCAAGGGACAGCCTCAAGAGACCCAGTACTTC. Amino acids: CASSKGQPQETQYF.

V and J are TRBV11-2 and TRBJ1-2, with 7 bases aligning to TRBD1. V was clipped by 4 bases and J by 2 bases; unmatched bases: 7. Germline CDR1 and CDR2: SGHAT and FQNNGV. The CDR3 has 15 residues. CDR3 nucleotide sequence: TGTGCCAGCAGCTCCCGGACAGGTTGGAACTATGGCTACACCTTC. Translation gives CASSSRTGWNYGYTF.

The chain carries TRBV2 and TRBJ2-1, with D unresolved. The CDR3 is made up of 15 amino acids. V dropped 5 bases and J dropped 0 bases, with 11 bases sitting between them. Germline V gene sequence: CDR1 SNHLY, CDR2 FYNNEI. The CDR3 coding sequence is TGTGCCAGCAGTTCGGTGGTAAGCTCCTACAATGAGCAGTTCTTC. The encoded protein is CASSSVVSSYNEQFF.

On this clonotype itself: A much larger clone lies a single base off, so this may be a read error. The chain has TRBV7-2 and TRBJ2-6; D remains unclear. The CDR3 consists of 16 residues. Germline CDR1 reads SGHTA; CDR2 reads FQGNSA. V was clipped by 5 bases and J by 2 bases, with 13 bases between them. CDR3 amino acids: CASSPRMGTGANVLTF. The CDR3 nucleotides are TGTGCCAGCAGCCCGCGTATGGGAACTGGGGCCAACGTCCTGACTTTC.

The chain carries TRBV20-1 and TRBJ2-5; the D gene is possibly TRBD1 (6 bases). V was cut by 3 bases and J by 1 base, with 15 bases left in between. The CDR3 is made up of 15 amino acids. Germline loops: CDR1 DFQATT, CDR2 SNEGSKA (reference sequence). CDR3 in amino acids: CSARWDIASQETQYF. In nucleotides, the CDR3 is TGCAGTGCTAGGTGGGACATAGCTTCCCAAGAGACCCAGTACTTC.

This chain connects TRBV2 to TRBJ2-3, with 10 nucleotides matching TRBD2. The V and J ends lost 6 bases and 6 bases, in that order; junction bases with no gene match: 12. Germline assignment: CDR1 SNHLY and CDR2 FYNNEI. The CDR3 sequence is 16 residues long. CDR3 nucleotide sequence: TGTGCCAGCAGGCCGAGCGGGGGGGCTTTCCCCGATACGCAGTATTTT. Its translation is CASRPSGGAFPDTQYF.

The rearrangement links TRBV12-3 or TRBV12-4 to TRBJ1-5, with 9 bases lining up with TRBD1. The V segment lost 5 bases and the J segment 2 bases; nucleotides outside the gene matches: 4. The CDR3 has 15 amino acids. The CDR3 here is CASSDRGGGNQPQHF. CDR3 nucleotide sequence: TGTGCCAGCAGTGACAGGGGGGGTGGCAATCAGCCCCAGCATTTT.

V is TRBV20-1 and J is TRBJ2-3; TRBD2 agrees at 8 bases. Losses at the gene ends were 4 bases for V and 3 bases for J; bases not matched to a gene: 6. This CDR3 has 14 amino acids. The germline V gene has CDR1 DFQATT and CDR2 SNEGSKA (reference sequence). The CDR3 bases are TGCAGTGCTACCCGGGGGGGATATACAGATACGCAGTATTTT. This codes for CSATRGGYTDTQYF.

The V and J genes are TRBV2 and TRBJ2-1; D is undetermined. This CDR3 contains 15 residues. The germline V gene encodes CDR1 SNHLY and CDR2 FYNNEI. V lost 2 bases and J lost 4, with 12 bases in between. DNA for the CDR3: TGTGCCAGCAGTGAACTGTTGGCCTCTTACAATGAGCAGTTCTTC. This codes for CASSELLASYNEQFF.

CDR3 nucleotides: TGCAGCGTTGAAGAGGGGGGGGCCAGTGAAAAACTGTTTTTT. The encoded protein is CSVEEGGASEKLFF. The V and J genes are TRBV29-1 and TRBJ1-4, with D possibly TRBD1 on 6 matching bases. This CDR3 contains 14 residues. V shed 0 bases and J shed 7 bases, with 12 bases lying between them. Germline lookup yields CDR1 SQVTM and CDR2 ANQGSEA.

The chain uses TRBV12-3 or TRBV12-4 and TRBJ1-1; 7 nucleotides align to TRBD1. The CDR3 sequence is 15 residues long. V was clipped by 5 bases and J by 5 bases; unmatched bases: 11. Here the CDR3 DNA reads TGTGCCAGCAGTCCGCCGGCAGCAGGGGGGACTGAAGCTTTCTTT. It specifies CASSPPAAGGTEAFF.

The V call is TRBV28, the J call TRBJ2-5, with 8 nucleotides matching TRBD1. After removal of 1 base from V and 5 bases from J, the junction contained 6 bases not matched to a gene. Germline lookup yields CDR1 MDHEN and CDR2 SYDVKM. This CDR3 is 15 amino acids long. The CDR3 bases are TGTGCCAGCAGTTTATCTCGACAGGGGAGGGAGACCCAGTACTTC. Its translation: CASSLSRQGRETQYF.

This clonotype was seen more than once but under ten times. The genes are TRBV7-2 and TRBJ2-5; no definite D call. CDR3 length equals 13 residues. V lost 4 bases and J 2 bases, leaving 8 bases between the germline ends. From germline, CDR1 is SGHTA and CDR2 FQGNSA. CDR3 loop: CASSSVRQETQYF. In DNA, the CDR3 is TGTGCCAGCAGCTCGGTACGGCAAGAGACCCAGTACTTC.

This chain connects TRBV28 to TRBJ1-6; possibly TRBD1 for D (6 bases). The V gene lost 4 bases and the J gene lost 7 bases, with 14 bases spanning the gap. The CDR3 extends over 15 amino acids. The germline V gene has CDR1 MDHEN and CDR2 SYDVKM. The CDR3 nucleotides read TGTGCCAGCAGTTCGCTCGACAGGTTAAATTCACCCCTCCACTTT. Translation gives CASSSLDRLNSPLHF.

The rearrangement links TRBV2 to TRBJ2-3; D is tentatively TRBD1 or TRBD2 (5 bases each). CDR3 length: 13 residues. Trimming left V 10 bases short and J 2 bases short, with 13 bases between. CDR1 and CDR2 (germline): SNHLY, FYNNEI. The DNA for the CDR3 is TGTGCCAACTCGGGACGGCTCACAGATACGCAGTATTTT. Protein: CANSGRLTDTQYF.

The genes are TRBV27 and TRBJ2-1, with 7 bases matching TRBD1. The DNA end favors TRBJ2-7, so the J call may be wrong. In germline, CDR1 is MNHEY, CDR2 SMNVEV (reference sequence). There are 15 residues in the CDR3. The CDR3 is CASSFSTGWAYEQYF. CDR3 sequence (DNA): TGTGCCAGCAGTTTCTCGACAGGGTGGGCGTACGAGCAGTACTTC.